One sample yielded the 10 T cell receptor beta chains listed below, sequenced in a study of cytomegalovirus exposure and HLA in healthy donors. PCR was performed using 60 Vbeta and 13 Jbeta primers. Method: immunoSEQ multiplex PCR; TCRdb's copy keeps in-frame clones and lacks some. The sample holds some 94,000 clones, around 77% seen once. Source material: PBMCs. The receptors were gathered from a man in his forties in good health and CMV-seronegative.

This clone was seen a few times. J is TRBJ2-7 and V is TRBV7-3; maybe TRBD1 (7 bases). CDR3 length equals 15 residues. Trimming stripped 4 bases from V and 7 bases from J, with 20 bases between. CDR1 SGHTA and CDR2 FQGTGA come from the germline V gene. The CDR3 here is CASSSGQPGVGEQYF. DNA for the CDR3: TGTGCCAGCAGCTCGGGACAGCCGGGGGTTGGGGAGCAGTACTTC.

In its sample, this clone is medium-sized (0.01 to 0.1%). The genes are TRBV27 and TRBJ1-1, with 7 bases aligning to TRBD1. V lost 8 bases to trimming and J lost 0 bases; unmatched junction nucleotides: 9. Germline assignment: CDR1 MNHEY and CDR2 SMNVEV (reference sequence). CDR3 length: 15 residues. The DNA for the CDR3 is TGTGCCAGCGGGGGACAGACGAGGGTGAACACTGAAGCTTTCTTT. Its protein is CASGGQTRVNTEAFF.

V is TRBV18 and J is TRBJ1-4; TRBD1 agrees at 12 bases. Germline CDR1 reads KGHSH; CDR2 reads LQKENI. V lost 2 bases, J lost 0 bases, and 4 bases stayed unmatched. There are 18 residues in the CDR3. CDR3 protein: CASSPTGTGGSTNEKLFF. CDR3 nucleotides: TGTGCCAGCTCACCAACCGGGACAGGGGGCTCAACTAATGAAAAACTGTTTTTT.

The V and J genes are TRBV6-1 and TRBJ2-7, with a weak D call TRBD1 (6 bases). The CDR3 spans 14 residues. With 6 bases removed from V and 4 bases from J, the gap between germline ends came to 16 bases. From germline, CDR1 is MNHNS and CDR2 SASEGT. CDR3 nucleotide sequence: TGTGCCAGCAGGGAACAGGGCGCCGAATACGAGCAGTACTTC. It translates to CASREQGAEYEQYF.

Concerning this clone: Within the sample, other DNA sequences also encode this same CDR3. The chain combines TRBV7-9 with TRBJ1-1; the D gene is possibly TRBD1 (6 bases). Trimming cost V 0 bases and J 1 base, with 9 bases left between them. CDR1 SEHNR and CDR2 FQNEAQ come from the germline V gene (reference sequence). The CDR3 covers 15 residues. CDR3 in amino acids: CASSLAGTTNTEAFF. CDR3 DNA: TGTGCCAGCAGCTTAGCCGGGACAACGAACACTGAAGCTTTCTTT. The full variable domain, in which reference TRBV7-9 and TRBJ1-1 provide the parts outside the CDR3, is DTGVSQNPRHKITKRGQNVTFRCDPISEHNRLYWYRQTLGQGPEFLTYFQNEAQLEKSRLLSDRFSAERPKGSFSTLEIQRTEQGDSAMYLCASSLAGTTNTEAFFGQGTRLTVV.

This clone was picked up one time. The rearrangement uses TRBV7-9 and TRBJ1-4; TRBD1 matches 8 bases. Trimming at V came to 5 bases and at J to 3 bases, leaving 8 bases not matched to a gene. The CDR3 is made up of 16 amino acids. Germline V lookup: CDR1 SEHNR, CDR2 FQNEAQ (reference sequence). The CDR3 region is CASSENRGIANEKLFF. The CDR3 DNA sequence: TGTGCCAGCAGCGAAAACAGGGGGATAGCTAATGAAAAACTGTTTTTT.

There are a few counts of this clone. V and J are TRBV11-2 and TRBJ2-7; D uncertain. Germline assignment: CDR1 SGHAT and CDR2 FQNNGV. The CDR3 contains 14 residues. Trimming pared 8 bases from V and 0 bases from J, leaving 14 bases between. The CDR3 nucleotides are TGTGCCAGCGCAAAGAGCATGAGCTCCTACGAGCAGTACTTC. Protein sequence: CASAKSMSSYEQYF.

CDR3 protein: CAPRRGAYNEQFF. The DNA of the CDR3 is TGTGCCCCCAGACGGGGGGCTTACAATGAGCAGTTCTTC. The J gene is TRBJ2-1, the V gene TRBV9, with a tentative D call TRBD2 (7 bases). V gave up 10 bases and J gave up 4 bases, with 15 bases separating them. Per germline, CDR1 SGDLS and CDR2 YYNGEE. The CDR3 sequence is 13 residues long.

This clone was found a few times. The gene calls are TRBV19 and TRBJ2-1; 10 bases agree with TRBD2. This CDR3 comprises 15 residues. V lost 9 bases to trimming and J lost 0 bases; unmatched junction nucleotides: 5. Germline CDR1 LNHDA, CDR2 SQIVND (reference sequence). This CDR3 is CASGLAESSYNEQFF. The CDR3 DNA reads as TGTGCCAGCGGACTAGCGGAGAGCTCCTACAATGAGCAGTTCTTC.

V is TRBV28 and J is TRBJ1-2; 11 positions agree with TRBD1. J lost 7 bases, V lost 3 bases, and 4 bases had no gene match. This CDR3 region has 14 residues. Germline V gene lookup returns CDR1 MDHEN and CDR2 SYDVKM. CDR3 DNA: TGTGCCAGCAGTTTGAGGACAGGGGGCAGTGGCTACACCTTC. Translation: CASSLRTGGSGYTF.